A selection of T cell receptor beta chains follows, all from one sample in a study of blood T cell repertoires in COVID-19. The table came from immunoSEQ multiplex PCR; TCRdb's copy has only in-frame clones and leaves some out. The data hold some 320,000 clones, with around 88% observed a single time. Sequenced material: peripheral blood. The receptors derive from a woman under 40 who had recovered from COVID-19. Each CDR3 is given with its conserved first and last residue. Fields, in order: V gene, clone size, D gene, CDR3 protein. The D gene is left open where the match is weak. The size entry is marked missing in some rows and otherwise reads once, few, many or a size class.

v_gene: TRBV7-9
abundance: -
d_gene: TRBD2
CDR3aa: CASSPLAGGRDTDTQYF

v_gene: TRBV15
abundance: -
d_gene: TRBD1
CDR3aa: CATSRVFRDRASGANVLTF

v_gene: TRBV30
abundance: -
d_gene: -
CDR3aa: CAWGNRMDEQFF

v_gene: TRBV2
abundance: few
d_gene: TRBD2
CDR3aa: CASSGKAGHTGELFF

v_gene: TRBV7-2
abundance: -
d_gene: TRBD2
CDR3aa: CASTLRGGPRLTDTQYF

v_gene: TRBV24-1
abundance: -
d_gene: TRBD2
CDR3aa: CATSDPGTSLETQYF

v_gene: TRBV6-5
abundance: -
d_gene: TRBD2
CDR3aa: CASSSPSGGSYNEQFF

v_gene: TRBV29-1
abundance: -
d_gene: -
CDR3aa: CSVGSGEEDEQYF

v_gene: TRBV10-1
abundance: -
d_gene: -
CDR3aa: CAPRWPNQPQHF

v_gene: TRBV5-4
abundance: -
d_gene: -
CDR3aa: CASSLEGQTEAFF

v_gene: TRBV28
abundance: -
d_gene: -
CDR3aa: CASSLTGYQETQYF

v_gene: TRBV4-1
abundance: -
d_gene: -
CDR3aa: CASSRSLTGTPYGYTF

v_gene: TRBV7-8
abundance: -
d_gene: -
CDR3aa: CASSLLSGGYTEAFF

v_gene: TRBV20-1
abundance: once
d_gene: TRBD2
CDR3aa: CSASGGVITYEQYF

v_gene: TRBV10-3
abundance: -
d_gene: -
CDR3aa: CAIRADSFWEQYF

v_gene: TRBV12-3/TRBV12-4
abundance: once
d_gene: -
CDR3aa: CASSLGQLFEAFF

v_gene: TRBV7-2
abundance: -
d_gene: -
CDR3aa: CASSYDSDQPQHF

v_gene: TRBV3-1/TRBV3-2
abundance: -
d_gene: -
CDR3aa: CASSPLGVTGYTF

v_gene: TRBV29-1
abundance: -
d_gene: TRBD1
CDR3aa: CSVELQGATDTQYF

v_gene: TRBV3-1/TRBV3-2
abundance: -
d_gene: -
CDR3aa: CASSPGEWVGYTF

v_gene: TRBV9
abundance: -
d_gene: -
CDR3aa: CASSVAPYPGTGELFF

v_gene: TRBV5-4
abundance: -
d_gene: -
CDR3aa: CASSYVGQSAGELFF

v_gene: TRBV2
abundance: -
d_gene: -
CDR3aa: CASTSTKDRFNQPQHF

v_gene: TRBV7-2
abundance: -
d_gene: -
CDR3aa: CASSRGNSFGLETQYF

v_gene: TRBV29-1
abundance: -
d_gene: TRBD1
CDR3aa: CSARGDRARSSGANVLTF

v_gene: TRBV5-1
abundance: -
d_gene: -
CDR3aa: CASSLGQASLRNTIYF

v_gene: TRBV2
abundance: once
d_gene: TRBD1
CDR3aa: CASTTGGVEVGATEAFF

v_gene: TRBV4-2
abundance: -
d_gene: -
CDR3aa: CASSRINQGGQDEQYF

v_gene: TRBV11-2
abundance: -
d_gene: -
CDR3aa: CASRHTGSEAFF

v_gene: TRBV5-1
abundance: -
d_gene: -
CDR3aa: CASSLPGANTGELFF

v_gene: TRBV4-1
abundance: once
d_gene: -
CDR3aa: CASSQPGRDQPQHF

v_gene: TRBV5-1
abundance: -
d_gene: TRBD1
CDR3aa: CASRTGQLSYEQYF

v_gene: TRBV5-6
abundance: -
d_gene: -
CDR3aa: CASSRGGKTNYGYTF

v_gene: TRBV2
abundance: -
d_gene: TRBD1
CDR3aa: CASSVFRQGAPTGELFF

v_gene: TRBV2
abundance: -
d_gene: -
CDR3aa: CASSEINSGSGEQYF

v_gene: TRBV2
abundance: -
d_gene: -
CDR3aa: CASSEAPRGYEQYF

v_gene: TRBV5-1
abundance: -
d_gene: -
CDR3aa: CASSVDGNQPQHF

v_gene: TRBV6-2/TRBV6-3
abundance: once
d_gene: -
CDR3aa: CASSYSTTDTEAFF

v_gene: TRBV5-1
abundance: -
d_gene: -
CDR3aa: CASSLRGGSENEQYF

v_gene: TRBV5-1
abundance: -
d_gene: TRBD1
CDR3aa: CASSLGTGTNEQFF

v_gene: TRBV3-1/TRBV3-2
abundance: -
d_gene: TRBD1
CDR3aa: CASSHRGSNTGELFF

v_gene: TRBV29-1
abundance: -
d_gene: TRBD1
CDR3aa: CSVDKETGGGVTEAFF

v_gene: TRBV19
abundance: -
d_gene: -
CDR3aa: CASNRPGGNQPQHF

v_gene: TRBV6-5
abundance: few
d_gene: -
CDR3aa: CASSRGQSNSPLHF

v_gene: TRBV18
abundance: few
d_gene: TRBD2
CDR3aa: CASSPMTSGGLGQVFF

v_gene: TRBV11-2
abundance: -
d_gene: TRBD2
CDR3aa: CASSPRLAGESDTQYF

v_gene: TRBV30
abundance: -
d_gene: -
CDR3aa: CAWSRTVSSYNSPLHF

v_gene: TRBV9
abundance: once
d_gene: TRBD1
CDR3aa: CASSRGTANQPQHF